This T cell receptor (beta chain) derives from a study of human T cells and chemical hapten exposure. The time point was: patch test 2, 6 weeks after DPC sensitization. The treatment: therapeutic diphenylcyclopropenone sensitization with weekly scalp DPC. V lost 2 bases to trimming and J lost 4 bases, with 13 bases between them. Per the germline V gene, CDR1 is SGHVS and CDR2 is FQNEAQ. The CDR3 runs to 15 residues. This clonotype showed up just a few times. One entry per CDR3 protein, called by TCRdb with MiXCR from the RACE reads. The sample carries 360,000 or so distinct CDR3 sequences, roughly 6% recorded once.

This receptor was identified in a woman aged 18-29 years with alopecia areata. Some clones in this sample may be carry-over from other donors' samples. The chain uses TRBV7-8 and TRBJ2-3; D may be TRBD1 (7 bases). Material: whole blood, obtained in connection with sensitization to the hapten diphenylcyclopropenone (DPC). The CDR3 loop is CASSLQGGEADTQYF. CDR3 DNA: TGTGCCAGCAGCTTACAGGGGGGAGAAGCAGATACGCAGTATTTT.